This TCR beta chain was profiled in a study of cytomegalovirus exposure and HLA in healthy donors. Whole-study context: Both the 95 to 150 validation repertoires and the 666 first-cohort repertoires used the same platform, as reported by a later analysis. Study results and limitations: As was reported, the classifier diagnosed cytomegalovirus status with high specificity and sensitivity. CMV antigen specificity was confirmed in vitro for a few CMV-associated chains.

Assay: immunoSEQ multiplex PCR; the TCRdb copy retains only in-frame clones and omits some. The table shows 200,000 or so clones, with 65% to 90% occurring only once. Trimming took 2 bases from V and 7 from J; bases not matched to a gene: 2. The CDR3 covers 14 residues. The germline V gene has CDR1 SGHRS and CDR2 YFSETQ. This clone was counted a single time. Its antigen is not known. The chain recombines TRBV5-1 with TRBJ2-2; 10 nucleotides align to TRBD1. Sequenced sample: PBMCs. This clonotype originated in a woman in her 30s in good health and CMV-seropositive. The CDR3 nucleotides are TGCGCCAGCAGCTTAGGGACAGGGGACGGGGAGCTGTTTTTT. Translating it yields CASSLGTGDGELFF.